Here is one T cell receptor (beta chain) with its context. Its antigen remains undetermined. No per-base quality is available; no much larger clone lies one base away. In total, over 600 healthy bone marrow donors made up the cohort. At the time of sampling, every cohort member was nominally healthy, though immune exposures that went unrecorded were likely present. The donor was CMV seropositive and belonged to the group of 250 to 300 seropositive cohort members. A peripheral blood sample was provided by each donor, and peripheral blood mononuclear cells were used for TCR beta sequencing. The Qiagen DNeasy Blood Extraction Kit was used to extract genomic DNA from the blood cell samples. The library came from the immunoSEQ multiplex PCR assay. The multiplex PCR relied on a mix of 60 forward primers for TCR Vbeta segments and 13 reverse primers for TCR Jbeta segments. The CDR3 region of rearranged TCR beta genes was amplified from genomic DNA by a multiplex PCR assay. The amplified TCR beta libraries were sequenced on the Illumina HiSeq System as 87-base-pair reads. The original methods were these. A later analysis counted some 80 million unique TCR beta chains across the 550 to 750 repertoires, and around 9.9 million of these chains were shared by at least two donors. Raw reads were error-corrected and collapsed into unique sequences by a nearest-neighbor algorithm in which closely related sequences were merged to remove PCR and sequencing errors. CDR3 sequences were aligned to IMGT reference sequences to assign V, D and J gene segments. For a sequence to be retained, a match of at least six nucleotides to both a V gene segment and a J gene segment was required. A rearrangement was called productive if the CDR3 had no stop codons and remained in frame with V and J, and every other rearrangement was called non-productive. Following IMGT convention, CDR3 was defined as the stretch from the second conserved V-encoded cysteine up to the conserved J-encoded phenylalanine. The earlier analysis of about 500 of the donors excluded sequences that lacked an unambiguous match to a single V gene segment. In an earlier analysis of a few hundred of the donors, V segments were called functional above 56.7% productive rearrangements and were called segregating when the between-donor standard deviation exceeded 5%. A statistical classification framework was built to diagnose cytomegalovirus status from the catalog of TCR beta chain sequences. A later analysis assigned V and J genes by comparing TCR nucleotide sequences with IMGT/GENE-DB human TR gene sequences. Using the TCRdist pipeline, a later analysis assigned CDR3 sequences along with most-parsimonious VDJ recombination scenarios. In a later analysis, each TCR beta chain was defined by its CDR3 amino acid sequence together with its V-gene family, and reads without a unique V-gene family were excluded. In a later analysis, 450 to 600 highly shared, low-generation-probability nucleotide sequences were removed to address suspected cross-contamination and a sequencing artifact. In a later analysis, a clonal expansion index for each public chain was calculated from normalized within-repertoire ranks of inferred template counts. In a later analysis, generation probabilities were computed using a VDJ recombination model fitted to out-of-frame rearrangements, and the results were checked against IGoR. In a later analysis, hypergeometric tests were used to score TCR-TCR, TCR-HLA and TCR-CMV co-occurrence, with a repertoire-size bias correction applied to TCR pairs. To estimate false discovery rates, a later analysis permuted the HLA or CMV assignments 20 times. In a later analysis, co-occurring TCRs were grouped using DBSCAN, and TCRdist sequence similarity was added for clustering within HLA-allele-positive subsets. For co-occurrence clustering, repertoires with fewer than 30,000 or more than 120,000 public chains were excluded, along with several repertoires with anomalous nucleotide sharing. As stored in TCRdb, this immuneACCESS dataset retains in-frame rearrangements with V and J assigned. A fraction of the clones does not appear; measured against another copy, unresolved V genes explain less than half of the discrepancy, and the remainder lacks a known reason. The DNA gave D and trimming, while V, J and clone size come from that table. Across this sample there are 150,000 or so clones, with about 70% seen only once. The ten biggest clones cover around 9.3% of the sample.

This specimen belongs to a study of cytomegalovirus exposure and HLA in healthy donors (dated by TCRdb to the late 2010s). For the study in its entirety: In an earlier analysis of 550 to 750 of the donors, under 300 Gb of sequence data and 90 million to 120 million unique TCR beta sequences from some 170 million T cells were reported. Donor age, sex, ethnicity and CMV serostatus were collected together with the repertoire data. Among 398 genotyped donors of the cohort, an average of approximately 200,000 unique TCR beta nucleotide sequences was sequenced per donor, of which about 19% were non-productive. Among the roughly 400 genotyped donors, approximately 77% belonged to the genetic ancestry cluster associated with self-reported Caucasian donors. In a later genetic analysis, genome-wide SNP genotypes for about three fifths of the 666 donors were used, and that subset was treated as a discovery cohort. All discovery cohort repertoires had been generated using a single sequencing platform. Because of strong linkage in the cohort, 5 or 6 DR-DQ haplotypes were treated as single units for association and clustering. Both class I and class II loci were covered by HLA typing, at four-digit resolution. The T cell repertoires of some 670 subjects were profiled by immunosequencing and related to cytomegalovirus serostatus. An early release covering over 500 HLA-typed donors comprised roughly 300 gigabases of sequencing data and 85 million or so unique TCR sequences. To predict cytomegalovirus infection status, the study brought together high-throughput TCR immunosequencing, statistical association of individual TCRs with disease status, and machine learning. The aim of the study was to test whether cataloging public T cell receptors could identify signatures of past pathogen exposure. An earlier analysis of nearly 600 of the donors applied high-throughput TCR beta sequencing to assess whether each TCR beta V gene segment acted as functional or pseudogenic. The number of donors typed differed by locus, with roughly 629-640 for A, B, C, DRB1 and DQB1, over 500 for DQA1, approximately 570 for DPA1, and some 440 for DPB1. Besides the first cohort of some 670 subjects, a separate validation cohort made up of 120 different subjects was used. To study patterns of TCR occurrence, a later analysis re-analyzed previously published TCR beta repertoires from 700 or so donors and added high-resolution HLA genotyping. The later analysis used no new phenotypic data to find candidate immune exposures, relying instead on TCR beta sequences and their occurrence across donors.

Beyond this particular receptor, the publication reports: Compared with equally common non-associated chains, HLA-associated TCR beta chains in a later analysis were more clonally expanded and had lower generation probabilities. A further reported finding was that TCR beta sequences accurately predicted the HLA-A and HLA-B alleles for most subjects in the first cohort. In a later analysis, the rate of TCR association differed among HLA loci, with DRB1 alleles having the most associated TCRs and HLA-C alleles having the fewest. A cluster of highly shared sequence variants was judged likely to represent a technical artifact of the sequencing pipeline. An earlier analysis of around 540 of the donors showed that most TCR beta V segments appeared in productive rearrangements either about 87% or about 30% of the time, which broadly matched IMGT annotations. When HLA alleles, especially DR and DQ, strongly co-occurred, attributing TCR associations to individual alleles was difficult. For the cohort, immune exposure information was limited to CMV serostatus. Presence/absence analyses assumed roughly uniform sequencing depth across donors, an assumption that may not hold. Correlated functional status among segregating V segments might be attributable to linkage disequilibrium, but an unknown experimental factor could not be ruled out. Most TCR sequences were observed very rarely across donors, whereas some public TCRs were present in many individuals. According to a later analysis, parvovirus B19, influenza, CMV and Epstein-Barr virus appeared linked to several top co-occurrence clusters. The authors suggested that the approach could potentially be extended to other disease states and immunological phenotypes. HLA typing was unavailable for some donors at each locus, so association tests used only the typed subset. Because the 87-base-pair reads could not distinguish some IMGT-functional V segments, including TRBV6-2 and TRBV6-3, those segments were excluded. The earlier analysis of almost 600 of the donors excluded over 15 rarely observed V segments, including chromosome 9 orphons, because counts were too low. In a later genetic analysis, fewer N-insertions in productive TCRs were reported among donors in an Asian-associated ancestry cluster than the approximately 710-donor mean. According to a later analysis, most CMV-associated TCR beta chains appeared to be HLA-restricted, and the HLA associations seemed to be driven largely by CMV exposure. A later genetic analysis associated a missense DCLRE1C variant with V-gene and J-gene trimming of TCR beta chains, and an independent cohort replicated the association. In a later analysis, about 17,000 TCR beta sequences were associated with specific HLA alleles at a false discovery rate of 0.05. In vitro tests confirmed that a few of the cytomegalovirus-associated TCR beta chains recognize cytomegalovirus antigens. The classifier was reported to diagnose cytomegalovirus status with high specificity and sensitivity in both the original cohort and the validation cohort. The study listed 150 to 200 TCR beta chains as associated with cytomegalovirus. In this cohort, only TCR beta chains were sequenced, and detectable features were limited by the absence of alpha or paired-chain data.

V loses 7 bases at its end and J loses 6 bases; junction bases beyond the gene matches: 8. Looking up the germline V gene yields CDR1 MNHNS and CDR2 SASEGT. Spanning cysteine to phenylalanine, the CDR3 consists of 15 amino acids. The only DNA kept is the CDR3, 45 bases in frame from the first base. The specimen was PBMCs. The receptor was isolated from a man aged 25 to 45 in good health and CMV-seropositive. This chain is built from TRBV6-1 and TRBJ2-3; the central 12 bases match TRBD2. The encoded CDR3 is CASIQLAGGGDTQYF. The nucleotide sequence is given as TGTGCCAGCATCCAACTAGCGGGAGGAGGTGATACGCAGTATTTT.